This T cell receptor (beta chain) was found in a study of graft-versus-host responses after intestinal transplantation. Study-level points and caveats: Early post-transplant HvG declines tracked with peak circulating GvH clone levels. Analysis identified GvH clones in recipient marrow, with some appearing first in ileum or blood.

Method: immunoSEQ multiplex PCR; TCRdb's copy keeps in-frame clones and lacks some. The table lists tens of thousands of clones, 91% of them singletons. V was cut by 4 bases and J by 2 bases, with 5 bases left in between. This CDR3 contains 11 residues. In germline, CDR1 is SQVTM, CDR2 ANQGSEA. Comments on this clone: What it binds is not known.

The rearrangement uses TRBV29-1 and TRBJ2-5, with D uncertain. This receptor was identified in a human donor who received an intestinal transplant. Sequences were derived from unstimulated CD4+ T cells sorted from spleen or lymph node cells, sampled before intestinal transplant. CDR3 residues: CSVVIQETQYF. The CDR3 DNA reads TGCAGCGTTGTTATACAAGAGACCCAGTACTTC.